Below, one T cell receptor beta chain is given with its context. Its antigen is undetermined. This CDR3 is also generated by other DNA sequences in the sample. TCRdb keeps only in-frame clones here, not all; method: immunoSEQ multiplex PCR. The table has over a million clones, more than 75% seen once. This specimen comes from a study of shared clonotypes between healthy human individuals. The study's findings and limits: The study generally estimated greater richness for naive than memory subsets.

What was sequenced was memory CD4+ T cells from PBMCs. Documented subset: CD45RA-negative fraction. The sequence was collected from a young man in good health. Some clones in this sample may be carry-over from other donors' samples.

This CDR3 reads CASRDGGGSYEQYF. Here the CDR3 DNA reads TGTGCCAGCCGAGACGGAGGAGGCTCCTACGAGCAGTACTTC. The rearrangement uses TRBV27 and TRBJ2-7, with a possible D match to TRBD2 (5 bases). Trimming took 8 bases from V and 0 from J, leaving 14 bases between them. Germline V gene lookup returns CDR1 MNHEY and CDR2 SMNVEV (reference sequence). The CDR3 consists of 14 residues.